This T cell receptor (beta chain) appears in the sequencing data of a study of cytomegalovirus exposure and HLA in healthy donors. Whole-study context: Both the 120 or so validation repertoires and the roughly 700 first-cohort repertoires used the same platform, as reported by a later analysis. The study, taken as a whole, reports: The TCR clusters that emerged in the first cohort tended, a later analysis found, to co-occur in the 110 or so validation repertoires.

CDR1 SGHVS and CDR2 FQNEAQ come from the germline V gene. The CDR3 consists of 14 residues. V lost 5 bases and J lost 7; bases outside the gene matches: 10. Remarks on this clone: Its antigen is unknown.

The table came from immunoSEQ multiplex PCR; TCRdb's copy has only in-frame clones and leaves some out. Of about 170,000 clones in the sample, approximately 96% were seen once. The chain recombines TRBV7-8 with TRBJ1-2; 7 bases line up with TRBD1. The source material was PBMCs. This receptor was identified in a woman aged 18 to 35 in good health and CMV-seronegative. The CDR3 reads CASSPTRGEGGYTF. Written as DNA, the CDR3 is TGTGCCAGCAGCCCGACCAGGGGGGAAGGTGGCTACACCTTC.